A selection of T cell receptor beta chains follows, all from one sample in a study of identical twins. TCRdb ran MiXCR on the 5' RACE reads and lists one entry per CDR3 protein. The table has 1.5 million to 2 million distinct CDR3 sequences, roughly a third seen once. Sequencing was carried out using cord blood. Receptors were obtained from a newborn girl in good health. Each CDR3 is given with its conserved first and last residue.

17,TRBV7-8,TRBJ2-1,CASSLALYSESHNEQFF
15,TRBV14,TRBJ1-4,CASSRIGTVNEKLFF
16,TRBV27,TRBJ1-5,CASSPFTGGARQPQHF
15,TRBV5-1,TRBJ2-7,CASSLVWGPNYEQYF
14,TRBV10-3,TRBJ2-1,CAISGLGLENEQFF
14,TRBV5-5,TRBJ1-2,CASSFANRRYGYTF
15,TRBV20-1,TRBJ2-1,CSARDPRVHFNEQFF
15,TRBV18,TRBJ1-6,CASSDTGPWNSPLHF
15,TRBV11-2,TRBJ2-1,CASSLEPRGTSAQFF
13,TRBV24-1,TRBJ1-2,CATSDWTVHGYTF